These 27 T cell receptor beta chains originate from one sample sequenced in a study of CD8 T cells in ankylosing spondylitis. TCRdb recomputed calls from the 5' RACE reads with MiXCR, one row per CDR3 protein. The table lists some 270,000 distinct CDR3 sequences, about 18% of them singletons, with approximately 33% in the top ten. The sequencing sample was made of blood, either unsorted or a sorted T cell fraction (not recorded which). These receptors all come from a male donor with ankylosing spondylitis or in good health (not recorded which).

Only a few counts were recorded for this clonotype. This chain connects TRBV27 to TRBJ2-3, with D uncertain. There are 16 residues in the CDR3. V was shortened by 1 base and J by 3 bases, with 14 bases between the two germline ends. Germline lookup yields CDR1 MNHEY and CDR2 SMNVEV (reference sequence). CDR3 residues: CASSLFGRIKTDTQYF. CDR3 nucleotides: TGTGCCAGCAGTTTATTTGGGCGGATAAAAACAGATACGCAGTATTTT.

The sample holds a few counts of this clonotype. This chain connects TRBV7-6 to TRBJ1-6; 7 nucleotides agree with TRBD1. V dropped 2 bases and J dropped 7; count of bases not matched to a gene: 2. CDR1 and CDR2 (germline): SGHVS, FNYEAQ. The CDR3 runs to 14 residues. The CDR3 here is CASSLRGLNSPLHF. The CDR3 nucleotides read TGTGCCAGCAGCTTAAGGGGGCTGAATTCACCCCTCCACTTT.

This clonotype was counted only a few times. This chain connects TRBV4-1 to TRBJ2-5; 7 nucleotides agree with TRBD1. Losses at the gene ends were 3 bases for V and 1 base for J; bases not matched to a gene: 8. CDR1 is MGHRA, CDR2 YSYEKL, per germline. This CDR3 is built from 16 residues. As DNA, the CDR3 is TGCGCCAGCAGCCACGCTCCCTGGGACAGCCAAGAGACCCAGTACTTC. This codes for CASSHAPWDSQETQYF.

This chain connects TRBV6-4 to TRBJ2-1; either TRBD1 or TRBD2 may supply D (5 bases each). The CDR3 spans 15 residues. Germline V CDR1 and CDR2: MRHNA, SNTAGT. Trimming pared 6 bases from V and 4 bases from J, leaving 16 bases between. The CDR3 loop is CASSEGRNSYNEQFF. In DNA, the CDR3 is TGTGCCAGCAGCGAGGGGCGGAACTCTTACAATGAGCAGTTCTTC.

The CDR3 nucleotides read TGTGCCATCAGTGAGGGGAGGGGCGATGCAGATACGCAGTATTTT. Residues: CAISEGRGDADTQYF. The genes are TRBV10-3 and TRBJ2-3, with 7 bases that match TRBD2. The ends lost 2 bases at V and 4 bases at J; junction bases unmatched: 6. This CDR3 spans 15 amino acids. Germline V CDR1 and CDR2: ENHRY, SYGVKD.

The chain combines TRBV5-1 with TRBJ2-1; D uncertain. The CDR3 runs 16 residues. Trimming shortened V by 0 bases and J by 0 bases, and 10 bases separated the two germline ends. CDR1 SGHRS and CDR2 YFSETQ come from the germline V gene. CDR3 loop: CASSLGHKSSYNEQFF. Written as DNA, the CDR3 is TGCGCCAGCAGCTTGGGACATAAGAGCTCCTACAATGAGCAGTTCTTC.

This clonotype was counted a few times. V gene TRBV5-1 combines with J gene TRBJ1-4; maybe TRBD1 (5 bases). The CDR3 spans 17 residues. Germline V gene sequence: CDR1 SGHRS, CDR2 YFSETQ. The V end lost 1 base, the J end lost 4 bases, and 17 bases lay between the germline ends. The CDR3: CASSLRGPDGYNEKLFF. As DNA, the CDR3 is TGCGCCAGCAGCTTGAGGGGCCCCGACGGCTATAATGAAAAACTGTTTTTT.

This clonotype has only a few counts. The rearrangement uses TRBV20-1 and TRBJ2-1, with D possibly matching TRBD1 (5 bases). The CDR3 runs to 11 residues. Trimming pared 6 bases from V and 7 bases from J, leaving 10 bases between. Germline values: CDR1 DFQATT, CDR2 SNEGSKA (reference sequence). The CDR3 is CSAHQGNEQFF. The CDR3 coding sequence is TGCAGTGCCCATCAGGGTAATGAGCAGTTCTTC.

The V and J genes are TRBV6-5 and TRBJ2-5, with D perhaps matching TRBD2 (6 bases). CDR3 length equals 15 residues. V lost 1 base and J lost 4, with 13 bases in between. Germline CDR1 reads MNHEY; CDR2 reads SVGAGI. Written as DNA, the CDR3 is TGTGCCAGCAGTTACTTTGGAGGGCCCCCAGAGACCCAGTACTTC. Its protein product is CASSYFGGPPETQYF.

This clonotype appeared many times. The chain carries TRBV7-9 and TRBJ2-3; D is undetermined. Germline assignment: CDR1 SEHNR and CDR2 FQNEAQ (reference sequence). V dropped 1 base and J dropped 1 base, with 0 bases sitting between them. The CDR3 sequence is 12 residues long. CDR3: CASSLGTDTQYF. The CDR3 bases are TGTGCCAGCAGCTTAGGCACAGATACGCAGTATTTT.

This clonotype was seen a few times. The chain joins TRBV5-6 to TRBJ1-1; TRBD1 aligns across 7 bases. The CDR3 has 14 amino acids. Germline V lookup: CDR1 SGHDT, CDR2 YYEEEE. Trimming cost V 5 bases and J 0 bases; bases outside gene matches: 4. The CDR3 sequence: CASSFDRVNTEAFF. The CDR3, as DNA: TGTGCCAGCAGTTTTGACAGGGTGAACACTGAAGCTTTCTTT. The full variable domain, with the rest looked up from reference TRBV5-6 and TRBJ1-1, is DAGVTQSPTHLIKTRGQQVTLRCSPKSGHDTVSWYQQALGQGPQFIFQYYEEEERQRGNFPDRFSGHQFPNYSSELNVNALLLGDSALYLCASSFDRVNTEAFFGQGTRLTVV.

V and J are TRBV12-3 or TRBV12-4 and TRBJ2-7; either TRBD1 or TRBD2 may supply D (5 bases each). This CDR3 region has 14 residues. V was cut by 1 base and J by 3 bases, with 10 bases left in between. The CDR3 protein is CASSLGGGYYEQYF. CDR3 DNA: TGTGCCAGCAGTTTAGGTGGGGGTTACTACGAGCAGTACTTC.

This clonotype was recorded a few times. The V call is TRBV4-1, the J call TRBJ1-1; weak D call: TRBD1 (5 bases). V shed 5 bases and J shed 0 bases, with 10 bases lying between them. Germline assignment: CDR1 MGHRA and CDR2 YSYEKL. The CDR3 contains 14 residues. The CDR3 sequence is CASSEPGVNTEAFF. The CDR3 DNA is TGCGCCAGCAGCGAGCCGGGGGTGAACACTGAAGCTTTCTTT.

This clonotype was counted only a few times. V is TRBV7-8 and J is TRBJ2-2; no clear D gene. CDR3 size: 16 residues. Trimming removed 5 bases at V and 1 base at J, with 14 bases between. Germline values: CDR1 SGHVS, CDR2 FQNEAQ. The CDR3 coding sequence is TGTGCCAGCAGCACCTCCGACGAATTGAACACCGGGGAGCTGTTTTTT. Amino acid sequence: CASSTSDELNTGELFF.

There are a few counts of this clonotype. J is TRBJ1-2 and V is TRBV5-1, with D uncertain. CDR3 length: 12 residues. Germline CDR1 reads SGHRS; CDR2 reads YFSETQ. The V end was cut by 4 bases, the J end by 3 bases, with 7 bases between. The CDR3 spells CASSQDDYGYTF. The CDR3 DNA sequence: TGCGCCAGCAGCCAGGACGACTATGGCTACACCTTC.

The gene calls are TRBV5-1 and TRBJ1-1, with TRBD1 as a possible D gene (5 bases). Germline V gives CDR1 SGHRS, CDR2 YFSETQ. CDR3 length: 15 residues. V was trimmed by 5 bases and J by 7 bases, leaving 21 bases between them. This CDR3 reads CASRTTGLTLDEAFF. CDR3 DNA: TGCGCCAGCAGAACTACAGGTTTGACTCTGGATGAAGCTTTCTTT.

This clonotype was seen more than once but under ten times. V gene TRBV25-1 combines with J gene TRBJ1-5, with 7 nucleotides matching TRBD1. Germline V gene data show CDR1 as MGHDK and CDR2 as SYGVNS. CDR3 length: 15 amino acids. V was clipped by 6 bases and J by 7 bases; unmatched bases: 12. CDR3 sequence reads: CASSRTGTEQQPQHF. For the CDR3, the DNA is TGTGCCAGCAGCCGGACAGGAACAGAGCAGCAGCCCCAGCATTTT.

This clonotype was counted a few times. This chain connects TRBV6-2 or TRBV6-3 to TRBJ2-5; 13 nucleotides agree with TRBD2. Looked up from germline, CDR1 is MNHEY and CDR2 is SVGEGT. CDR3 length: 15 amino acids. The V and J ends lost 6 bases and 5 bases, in that order; junction bases with no gene match: 6. The CDR3 coding sequence is TGTGCCAGCAGCTGGACTAGCGGGAGTTTGGAGACCCAGTACTTC. Protein sequence: CASSWTSGSLETQYF.

This chain connects TRBV12-3 or TRBV12-4 to TRBJ2-7, with 9 bases lining up with TRBD1. The length of the CDR3 is 12 residues. V shed 5 bases and J 6 bases; nucleotides not matched to a gene: 2. The CDR3 nucleotides are TGTGCCAGCAGTGGGACAGGGAGCGAGCAGTACTTC. Residues: CASSGTGSEQYF.

CDR3 DNA: TGCGCCAGCAGCTGGGACCGACTAGAGGCGGGGGGGGGTTACAATGAGCAGTTCTTC. Protein product: CASSWDRLEAGGGYNEQFF. The rearrangement links TRBV5-1 to TRBJ2-1; 9 bases fit TRBD2. The CDR3 covers 19 residues. V was pared by 3 bases and J by 4 bases, with 17 bases of the junction left unmatched. Germline lookup yields CDR1 SGHRS and CDR2 YFSETQ.

This clonotype turned up a few times. This sequence joins TRBV12-3 or TRBV12-4 and TRBJ1-5, with D unresolved. There are 15 residues in the CDR3. Trimming shortened V by 1 base and J by 2 bases, and 9 bases separated the two germline ends. The CDR3 spells CASSLVAGGNQPQHF. The CDR3 DNA reads as TGTGCCAGCAGTTTAGTAGCTGGGGGCAATCAGCCCCAGCATTTT.

Ten or more counts support this clonotype. The chain joins TRBV29-1 to TRBJ2-2, with a weak D call TRBD2 (5 bases). This CDR3 spans 16 amino acids. Looked up from germline, CDR1 is SQVTM and CDR2 is ANQGSEA. V was clipped by 1 base and J by 7 bases, with 19 bases between them. Here the CDR3 reads CSVEGPSEGAGGELFF. CDR3 DNA sequence: TGCAGCGTTGAAGGGCCAAGCGAGGGCGCTGGCGGGGAGCTGTTTTTT.

Worth noting for this clonotype: A clone one base away is much larger, so this may be a read error. CDR3 in DNA: TGTGCCAGCAGTCACGGGACTAGCGGGACCTACAATGAGCAGTTCTTC. It is translated as CASSHGTSGTYNEQFF. The V gene is TRBV27, the J gene TRBJ2-1, with 13 bases identical to TRBD2. This CDR3 spans 16 amino acids. CDR1 MNHEY and CDR2 SMNVEV come from the germline V gene (reference sequence). J was trimmed by 2 bases and V by 5 bases; bases with no gene match: 3.

The chain couples TRBV11-1 to TRBJ2-7; unclear D gene. The CDR3 covers 12 residues. In germline, CDR1 is SGHAT, CDR2 FQDESV (reference sequence). Trimming stripped 4 bases from V and 4 bases from J, with 8 bases between. CDR3 DNA sequence: TGTGCCAGCAGCTCAAGGCTTTACGAGCAGTACTTC. This translates into CASSSRLYEQYF.

This clonotype was seen more than once but under ten times. The rearrangement uses TRBV20-1 and TRBJ2-3, with a tentative D call TRBD2 (7 bases). CDR1 DFQATT and CDR2 SNEGSKA come from the germline V gene (reference sequence). The V end lost 6 bases, the J end lost 10 bases, and 29 bases lay between the germline ends. This CDR3 spans 16 amino acids. The CDR3 sequence is CSARARGAGPSPPQYF. The CDR3 DNA follows: TGCAGTGCCCGGGCCCGGGGGGCGGGACCCTCCCCCCCGCAGTATTTT.

The chain links TRBV4-3 to TRBJ2-7, with D perhaps matching TRBD1 (6 bases). V lost 2 bases and J lost 4, with 12 bases in between. This CDR3 contains 14 residues. Germline V lookup: CDR1 LGHNA, CDR2 YSLEER. The CDR3 reads CASSQTVGAYEQYF. The CDR3, as DNA: TGCGCCAGCAGCCAAACCGTGGGGGCTTACGAGCAGTACTTC.

At least ten counts were recorded for this clonotype. The genes are TRBV12-3 or TRBV12-4 and TRBJ2-2; no firm D call. The CDR3 is 13 residues long. V was clipped by 6 bases and J by 6 bases, with 11 bases between them. The DNA for the CDR3 is TGTGCCAGCAGAAACCGGGCCGCCGGGGAGCTGTTTTTT. It specifies CASRNRAAGELFF.